The 30 T cell receptor beta chains in this list originate from one sample, sequenced in a study of cytomegalovirus exposure and HLA in healthy donors (dated by TCRdb to 2015 to 2018). The receptor library was made with the immunoSEQ multiplex PCR assay. For the multiplex PCR, a mixture combining 60 forward primers for TCR Vbeta segments and 13 reverse primers for TCR Jbeta segments was used. TCRdb obtained this table from immuneACCESS and retained in-frame rearrangements with V and J assigned. These tables miss some clones; where compared with another copy, unresolved V genes account for less than half of the shortfall, and the remainder is unexplained. The sample has 85,000 to 100,000 clones on record, more than 75% of them singletons. The ten largest clones capture approximately 10% of the sample. The source material was PBMCs. These receptors all stem from a man aged 30 to 45 in good health and CMV-seropositive.

In nucleotides, the CDR3 is TGTGCCAGCAGCCAAGATCTAGGCAGAGTCTCCTACGAGCAGTACTTC. Amino acids: CASSQDLGRVSYEQYF. The J gene is TRBJ2-7, the V gene TRBV4-2; D is undetermined. CDR1 is LGHNA and CDR2 is YNFKEQ in the germline V gene. V dropped 0 bases and J dropped 0 bases, with 12 bases sitting between them. This CDR3 has 16 residues.

V and J are TRBV29-1 and TRBJ2-7; possibly TRBD1 for D (6 bases). V lost 5 bases to trimming and J lost 5 bases, with 16 bases between them. This CDR3 has 13 amino acids. Germline V gives CDR1 SQVTM, CDR2 ANQGSEA. The CDR3 DNA reads as TGCAGCGTTCGACAGGATCCCTCTCACGAGCAGTACTTC. It yields the protein CSVRQDPSHEQYF.

The genes are TRBV7-3 and TRBJ2-2; maybe TRBD2 (6 bases). V was clipped by 1 base and J by 1 base, with 7 bases between them. CDR1 and CDR2 (germline): SGHTA, FQGTGA. This CDR3 is built from 15 residues. The CDR3 loop is CASSLISGNTGELFF. CDR3 nucleotides: TGTGCCAGCAGCTTAATTAGCGGGAACACCGGGGAGCTGTTTTTT.

The chain couples TRBV4-2 to TRBJ2-3, with TRBD2 matching over 15 bases. CDR3 size: 17 residues. Germline V gene lookup returns CDR1 LGHNA and CDR2 YNFKEQ. V trimming: 3 bases; J trimming: 5 bases; junction bases outside the gene matches: 6. The CDR3 sequence: CASSHPGLAGGGDTQYF. DNA of the CDR3: TGTGCCAGCAGCCATCCCGGACTAGCGGGAGGGGGAGATACGCAGTATTTT.

The chain links TRBV2 to TRBJ2-7; a weak D match, TRBD2 (6 bases). Germline assignment: CDR1 SNHLY and CDR2 FYNNEI. V was shortened by 7 bases and J by 3 bases, with 10 bases between the two germline ends. CDR3 length: 12 amino acids. The CDR3 reads CASTGVGYEQYF. Here the CDR3 DNA reads TGTGCCAGCACGGGGGTCGGCTACGAGCAGTACTTC. Looking up the rest from reference TRBV2 and TRBJ2-7 gives the full variable domain: EPEVTQTPSHQVTQMGQEVILRCVPISNHLYFYWYRQILGQKVEFLVSFYNNEISEKSEIFDDQFSVERPDGSNFTLKIRSTKLEDSAMYFCASTGVGYEQYFGPGTRLTVT.

J is TRBJ2-5 and V is TRBV28; 10 nucleotides align to TRBD2. The CDR3 totals 17 residues. Germline V gene lookup returns CDR1 MDHEN and CDR2 SYDVKM. Germline trimming cut 0 bases from V and 5 bases from J; bases unmatched to any gene: 9. CDR3 residues: CASSLWDKREGRETQYF. CDR3 nucleotide sequence: TGTGCCAGCAGTTTATGGGATAAGCGGGAGGGCCGGGAGACCCAGTACTTC.

The chain couples TRBV7-9 to TRBJ1-2; D gene uncertain. CDR3 length: 10 amino acids. In germline, CDR1 is SEHNR, CDR2 FQNEAQ (reference sequence). V shed 5 bases and J shed 8 bases, with 6 bases lying between them. The CDR3 region is CASSPLGYTF. The CDR3 DNA reads as TGTGCCAGCAGCCCTCTAGGCTACACCTTC. The complete variable domain, with remaining parts taken from reference TRBV7-9 and TRBJ1-2, reads DTGVSQNPRHKITKRGQNVTFRCDPISEHNRLYWYRQTLGQGPEFLTYFQNEAQLEKSRLLSDRFSAERPKGSFSTLEIQRTEQGDSAMYLCASSPLGYTFGSGTRLTVV.

The chain carries TRBV5-4 and TRBJ2-2; a weak D match, TRBD2 (6 bases). Trimming cost V 1 base and J 4 bases, with 11 bases left between them. The germline V gene has CDR1 SGHNT and CDR2 YYREEE (reference sequence). The CDR3 contains 15 residues. This CDR3 is CASSLSGVGTGELFF. The CDR3 bases are TGTGCCAGCAGCTTGTCGGGGGTAGGCACCGGGGAGCTGTTTTTT.

This chain connects TRBV27 to TRBJ2-1; a possible D gene is TRBD1 (6 bases). The CDR3 length is 14 residues. The germline gives CDR1 MNHEY, CDR2 SMNVEV (reference sequence). V shed 6 bases and J shed 6 bases, with 15 bases lying between them. The CDR3 coding sequence is TGTGCCAGCAGCAACCGACAGGTGTTCAATGAGCAGTTCTTC. Protein: CASSNRQVFNEQFF.

The V gene is TRBV4-1, the J gene TRBJ1-4, with 7 nucleotides matching TRBD1. Germline CDR1 MGHRA, CDR2 YSYEKL. The V segment lost 0 bases and the J segment 8 bases; nucleotides outside the gene matches: 9. This CDR3 is 16 amino acids long. In nucleotides, the CDR3 is TGCGCCAGCAGCCAAGACTTCGACAGGGAAGGCGAAAAACTGTTTTTT. Translated, it gives CASSQDFDREGEKLFF.

This chain links TRBV11-2 with TRBJ1-3; 9 bases are a match to TRBD1. CDR1 and CDR2 from the germline V gene are SGHAT and FQNNGV. V lost 5 bases and J lost 2; bases outside the gene matches: 4. This CDR3 region has 15 residues. Here the CDR3 DNA reads TGTGCCAGCAGCACCAGACAGGGGGCTGGAAACACCATATATTTT. Protein product: CASSTRQGAGNTIYF.

The chain is built from TRBV30 and TRBJ2-7, with D perhaps matching TRBD1 (5 bases). Germline V gene lookup returns CDR1 GTSNPN and CDR2 SVGIG (reference sequence). The CDR3 is made up of 11 amino acids. The CDR3 loop is CASQGSYEQYF. CDR3 coding DNA: TGTGCTTCCCAGGGAAGCTACGAGCAGTACTTC.

To note about this clone: One end of the junction varies from germline; a read error may be responsible. The chain recombines TRBV6-1 with TRBJ2-7; 7 bases are shared with TRBD1. This CDR3 spans 12 amino acids. CDR1 is MNHNS and CDR2 is SASEGT in the germline V gene. CDR3 coding DNA: TGTGCCAGCAGTGAAACAGGGGTCATCGGAAACTTC. It is translated as CASSETGVIGNF.

This sequence joins TRBV5-1 and TRBJ2-2, with 16 bases identical to TRBD2. The junction had 7 bases not matched to a gene; V was cut back by 4 bases and J by 4 bases. The germline gives CDR1 SGHRS, CDR2 YFSETQ. The CDR3 has 18 residues. CDR3 protein: CASSPGLAGGPGTGELFF. CDR3 in DNA: TGCGCCAGCAGCCCGGGACTAGCGGGAGGGCCCGGCACCGGGGAGCTGTTTTTT.

This clone was observed a single time. The chain couples TRBV28 to TRBJ2-5, with 9 bases that match TRBD2. The ends lost 3 bases at V and 2 bases at J; junction bases unmatched: 10. This CDR3 spans 17 amino acids. Per the germline V gene, CDR1 is MDHEN and CDR2 is SYDVKM. The DNA for the CDR3 is TGTGCCAGCAGTTTTATGGGCGGGAGGGCCGGACAAGAGACCCAGTACTTC. Translation gives CASSFMGGRAGQETQYF.

The chain combines TRBV7-9 with TRBJ1-3, with D unresolved. The germline V gene has CDR1 SEHNR and CDR2 FQNEAQ (reference sequence). The germline V and J ends were trimmed by 4 bases and 4 bases, with 14 bases remaining between them. The CDR3 runs to 15 residues. CDR3 loop: CASSYRAEEGNTIYF. For the CDR3, the DNA is TGTGCCAGCAGCTACAGAGCGGAAGAGGGAAACACCATATATTTT.

This rearrangement joins TRBV4-2 to TRBJ2-1; 8 nucleotides match TRBD2. Germline V CDR1 and CDR2: LGHNA, YNFKEQ. The CDR3 has 16 amino acids. With 0 bases clipped from V and 4 bases from J, the junction kept 5 bases outside the gene matches. CDR3 DNA sequence: TGTGCCAGCAGCCAAGAAACGGGAGGGGGGTACAATGAGCAGTTCTTC. It translates to CASSQETGGGYNEQFF.

A single count supports this clone. The J gene is TRBJ1-4, the V gene TRBV2; the match to TRBD1 covers 8 bases. V lost 8 bases to trimming and J lost 11 bases; unmatched junction nucleotides: 4. This CDR3 is 11 amino acids long. In germline, CDR1 is SNHLY, CDR2 FYNNEI. The CDR3 sequence is CASDRGLKLFF. The DNA of the CDR3 is TGTGCCAGCGACAGGGGACTTAAACTGTTTTTT.

This chain joins TRBV10-3 and TRBJ1-6, with TRBD1 as a possible D gene (5 bases). CDR1 is ENHRY, CDR2 SYGVKD, per germline. The length of the CDR3 is 19 residues. V was trimmed by 2 bases and J by 7 bases, leaving 24 bases between them. The CDR3 loop is CAISEVTVPRYVRNSPLHF. CDR3 nucleotides: TGTGCCATCAGTGAGGTGACAGTCCCCCGCTATGTCCGGAATTCACCCCTCCACTTT.

Only one count was recorded for this clone. The V call is TRBV4-1, the J call TRBJ2-7, with TRBD2 matching 11 bases. V trimming: 1 base; J trimming: 0 bases; junction bases outside the gene matches: 2. CDR1 and CDR2 (germline): MGHRA, YSYEKL. This CDR3 spans 16 amino acids. CDR3 nucleotide sequence: TGCGCCAGCAGCCAAGGACTAGCGGGGATCTCCTACGAGCAGTACTTC. It yields the protein CASSQGLAGISYEQYF.

The genes are TRBV19 and TRBJ2-1; 9 bases are a match to TRBD1. Trimming at V came to 1 base and at J to 7 bases, leaving 5 bases not matched to a gene. The CDR3 contains 15 residues. From germline, CDR1 is LNHDA and CDR2 SQIVND (reference sequence). The CDR3 reads CASSIVGTGKNEQFF. The CDR3 DNA reads as TGTGCCAGTAGTATAGTGGGGACAGGGAAGAATGAGCAGTTCTTC.

The chain is built from TRBV6-4 and TRBJ1-6; TRBD1 might be the D (6 bases). This CDR3 contains 14 residues. Trimming cost V 10 bases and J 9 bases, with 19 bases left between them. The germline gives CDR1 MRHNA, CDR2 SNTAGT. The CDR3 DNA reads as TGTGCCATCGATCACAGGGAAGGCAGTTCACCCCTCCACTTT. As protein: CAIDHREGSSPLHF.

The CDR3 here is CSASRQLEAFF. As DNA, the CDR3 is TGCAGTGCTAGTCGACAGCTAGAAGCTTTCTTT. The chain couples TRBV20-1 to TRBJ1-1, with D perhaps TRBD1 (5 bases). This CDR3 region has 11 residues. Germline lookup yields CDR1 DFQATT and CDR2 SNEGSKA (reference sequence). V gave up 3 bases and J gave up 8 bases, with 10 bases separating them.

This sequence joins TRBV5-1 and TRBJ2-1; tentatively, D is TRBD2 (6 bases). The CDR3 contains 15 residues. Trimming shortened V by 0 bases and J by 6 bases, and 13 bases separated the two germline ends. The germline CDR1 and CDR2 sequences are SGHRS and YFSETQ. CDR3 sequence (DNA): TGCGCCAGCAGCTTGGTGCCCGGGAGCTCCAATGAGCAGTTCTTC. Its protein is CASSLVPGSSNEQFF.

This sequence joins TRBV27 and TRBJ2-1; D may be TRBD1 (6 bases). The V and J ends lost 5 bases and 1 base respectively, with 18 bases between them. CDR1 MNHEY and CDR2 SMNVEV come from the germline V gene (reference sequence). The CDR3 sequence is 17 residues long. The CDR3 DNA is TGTGCCAGCAGTCCCTCCCAAGGGGGAAGGTCCTACAATGAGCAGTTCTTC. Protein product: CASSPSQGGRSYNEQFF.

The V and J genes are TRBV9 and TRBJ2-7; TRBD2 is a possible D gene (6 bases). CDR1 and CDR2 (germline): SGDLS, YYNGEE. Trimming took 0 bases from V and 5 from J, leaving 15 bases between them. This CDR3 region has 15 residues. The CDR3 sequence: CASSVVEGGVDEQYF. CDR3 in DNA: TGTGCCAGCAGCGTAGTGGAGGGTGGTGTCGACGAGCAGTACTTC.

In this sample, this clone turned up once. The V and J genes are TRBV6-1 and TRBJ2-2, with 7 bases identical to TRBD2. The CDR3 covers 14 residues. Per germline, CDR1 MNHNS and CDR2 SASEGT. J gave up 5 bases and V 6 bases, and 6 bases lay outside the gene matches. CDR3 sequence: CASRRDYSTGELFF. Here the CDR3 DNA reads TGTGCCAGCAGAAGGGACTACTCAACCGGGGAGCTGTTTTTT.

The chain recombines TRBV9 with TRBJ2-3, with D possibly matching TRBD1 (5 bases). The germline V and J ends were trimmed by 3 bases and 2 bases, with 10 bases remaining between them. The CDR3 sequence is 14 residues long. Germline loops: CDR1 SGDLS, CDR2 YYNGEE. The CDR3 DNA sequence: TGTGCCAGCAGCGCCCAGGGAAACACAGATACGCAGTATTTT. Translated, it gives CASSAQGNTDTQYF. Full variable domain (remainder filled in from reference TRBV9 and TRBJ2-3): DSGVTQTPKHLITATGQRVTLRCSPRSGDLSVYWYQQSLDQGLQFLIQYYNGEERAKGNILERFSAQQFPDLHSELNLSSLELGDSALYFCASSAQGNTDTQYFGPGTRLTVL.

The chain carries TRBV19 and TRBJ2-1, with 10 bases identical to TRBD2. The CDR3 extends over 13 amino acids. The germline CDR1 and CDR2 sequences are LNHDA and SQIVND (reference sequence). V was pared by 7 bases and J by 12 bases, with 9 bases of the junction left unmatched. CDR3 in DNA: TGTGCCAGTACTCAAACTAGCGGGGATAGGCAGTTCTTC. This sequence encodes CASTQTSGDRQFF.

The rearrangement links TRBV6-6 to TRBJ2-7; weak D call: TRBD2 (6 bases). The V end was cut by 1 base, the J end by 3 bases, with 10 bases between. The CDR3 totals 14 residues. Germline lookup yields CDR1 MNHNY and CDR2 SVGAGI (reference sequence). CDR3 sequence: CASSYYGGNYEQYF. The CDR3 DNA is TGTGCCAGCAGTTACTATGGGGGGAACTACGAGCAGTACTTC.